These 11 T cell receptor beta chains were all obtained from the same sample, sequenced in a study of T cell responses to AZD1222 COVID-19 vaccine. Clones were read by immunoSEQ multiplex PCR, and TCRdb kept only the in-frame ones, dropping some. The repertoire holds 95,000 to 100,000 clones, 87% seen once, with around 9.6% in the top ten. The material sequenced was peripheral blood, taken 28 days after the second AZD1222 dose. These receptors originate from an adult who received the AZD1222 COVID-19 vaccine.

The chain has TRBV10-2 and TRBJ2-1; 8 nucleotides agree with TRBD2. CDR3 size: 15 residues. The V and J ends lost 5 bases and 0 bases, in that order; junction bases with no gene match: 3. Germline V gene sequence: CDR1 WSHSY, CDR2 SAAADI. CDR3 region: CASSLGGGSYNEQFF. CDR3 nucleotide sequence: TGCGCCAGCAGTCTCGGGGGGGGCTCCTACAATGAGCAGTTCTTC.

The V call is TRBV6-1, the J call TRBJ2-7, with D tentatively TRBD1 (5 bases). Germline-derived CDR1 and CDR2 are MNHNS and SASEGT. The CDR3 runs 12 residues. V was pared by 3 bases and J by 8 bases, with 11 bases between. This CDR3 is CASSDLTAQQYF. CDR3 DNA sequence: TGTGCCAGCAGTGACCTGACAGCCCAGCAGTACTTC.

The CDR3 DNA reads TGTGCCAGCAGTTTATCGCCAGGACCCCCGAATGAGCAGTTCTTC. It codes for CASSLSPGPPNEQFF. The chain links TRBV27 to TRBJ2-1; unclear D gene. The CDR3 has 15 residues. V gave up 0 bases and J gave up 7 bases, with 13 bases separating them. Germline V gene data show CDR1 as MNHEY and CDR2 as SMNVEV (reference sequence).

In this sample, this clone turned up a few times. This rearrangement joins TRBV6-5 to TRBJ1-6, with 11 bases lining up with TRBD1. Germline values: CDR1 MNHEY, CDR2 SVGAGI. The CDR3 totals 13 residues. The junction had 2 bases not matched to a gene; V was cut back by 7 bases and J by 9 bases. The CDR3 DNA is TGTGCCAGCAAGGGACAGGGGGGTTCACCCCTCCACTTT. Translating it yields CASKGQGGSPLHF.

This chain connects TRBV30 to TRBJ2-7, with 11 bases aligning to TRBD1. Losses at the gene ends were 3 bases for V and 0 bases for J; bases not matched to a gene: 7. CDR3 length equals 16 residues. CDR1 and CDR2 (germline): GTSNPN, SVGIG (reference sequence). CDR3 in amino acids: CAWRPRTGGFSYEQYF. The CDR3 region has the DNA TGTGCCTGGAGGCCACGGACAGGGGGCTTCTCCTACGAGCAGTACTTC.

This rearrangement joins TRBV28 to TRBJ1-2; 11 nucleotides agree with TRBD1. There are 14 residues in the CDR3. Germline V gene lookup returns CDR1 MDHEN and CDR2 SYDVKM. The V segment lost 6 bases and the J segment 7 bases; nucleotides outside the gene matches: 7. The CDR3 region is CASSQPGQGGGYTF. The DNA for the CDR3 is TGTGCCAGCAGCCAACCGGGACAGGGGGGTGGCTACACCTTC.

This clone was seen only once. This chain links TRBV20-1 with TRBJ1-4, with D perhaps matching TRBD1 (5 bases). The ends were cut back, 3 bases at V and 4 bases at J, with 9 bases in the middle. Germline CDR1 and CDR2: DFQATT and SNEGSKA (reference sequence). The length of the CDR3 is 13 residues. The CDR3 bases are TGCAGTGCTAGTAACAGGCATAATGAAAAACTGTTTTTT. Protein: CSASNRHNEKLFF.

The genes are TRBV6-2 or TRBV6-3 and TRBJ2-5, with 8 bases aligning to TRBD2. This CDR3 has 15 residues. Germline CDR1 and CDR2: MNHEY and SVGEGT. With 5 bases clipped from V and 4 bases from J, the junction kept 9 bases outside the gene matches. The CDR3 loop is CASSNQRETGETQYF. CDR3 nucleotide sequence: TGTGCCAGCAGTAATCAGCGGGAGACGGGAGAGACCCAGTACTTC.

This sequence joins TRBV6-5 and TRBJ1-1; tentative D call: TRBD1 (6 bases). CDR1 and CDR2 (germline): MNHEY, SVGAGI. Between the trimmed V and J ends, which lost 7 bases and 4 bases, there was a span of 19 bases. CDR3 length: 15 residues. In DNA form, the CDR3 reads TGTGCCAGCACCCCCCAGCAGGGGTTTAGCACTGAAGCTTTCTTT. This translates into CASTPQQGFSTEAFF.

The chain combines TRBV5-4 with TRBJ1-4; TRBD1 matches at 7 bases. Looked up from germline, CDR1 is SGHNT and CDR2 is YYREEE (reference sequence). The CDR3 contains 15 residues. V trimming: 4 bases; J trimming: 4 bases; junction bases outside the gene matches: 7. CDR3 in amino acids: CASSDGTANNEKLFF. The CDR3 nucleotides read TGTGCCAGCAGCGACGGGACAGCAAATAATGAAAAACTGTTTTTT.

The rearrangement uses TRBV6-5 and TRBJ1-1, with D tentatively TRBD1 (5 bases). V was cut by 6 bases and J by 3 bases, with 17 bases left in between. The CDR3 is 15 amino acids. Looked up from germline, CDR1 is MNHEY and CDR2 is SVGAGI. In nucleotides, the CDR3 is TGTGCCAGCAGCGGGGGAACAGTTTTGTACACTGAAGCTTTCTTT. Protein: CASSGGTVLYTEAFF.